The present T cell receptor (beta chain) was sequenced within a study of T-cell memory formation after mild COVID-19 (dated by TCRdb to the early 2020s). About the full investigation: Most TCR sequence clusters were specific to one of the two donors. The cohort comprised two young, previously healthy adult volunteers, one female and one male. In a couple of donors, T-cell clones that expanded and contracted after mild COVID-19 were followed by sequencing TCRalpha and TCRbeta repertoires longitudinally. Overall results and qualifications from the work: Whether the second-wave clones peaking on day 37 were SARS-CoV-2 specific was not confirmed. Contracting CD4+ clones were located mainly in the CM and EM memory subsets, whereas CD8+ clones were found to be enriched in EMRA. Clones contracting from day 15 to 85 had balanced CD4/CD8 phenotypes, while a second wave expanding from day 15 to 37 was biased towards CD4+. The study included only a couple of mild cases, and larger cohorts that include severe cases with pre-infection samples were judged to be necessary. Some responding clones were found in pre-infection memory, which suggests that pre-existing cross-reactive memory T cells took part in the SARS-CoV-2 response.

The CDR3 sequence holds 17 residues, the cysteine and valine included. The only DNA kept is the CDR3, 51 bases in frame from the first base. V is trimmed back by 1 base and J by 1 base, and the junction contains 9 bases that no gene match accounts for. Looking up the germline V gene yields CDR1 MGHRA and CDR2 YSYEKL. A word on this clonotype: The antigen this receptor binds is unknown. No base qualities exist here, and no much larger clone lies one base off it.

PBMCs were isolated by Ficoll-Paque density gradient centrifugation. The listed sequencing device is Illumina NovaSeq 6000. cDNA libraries for TCRalpha and TCRbeta were prepared by 5'RACE using constant-segment primers, with sample barcodes and unique molecular identifiers added. Trizol reagent was used to extract RNA from every sample. Libraries were amplified in two PCR steps, with a second sample barcode and Illumina TruSeq adapters added in the second step. The libraries were sequenced on an Illumina NovaSeq using 2 x 150 bp paired-end reads. The published analysis was carried out like this. With migec v1.2.7, reads were demultiplexed and then collapsed into UMI-guided consensus sequences. With mixcr v2.1.11, UMI consensuses were aligned to TRA and TRB V and J templates and assembled into clonotypes. A clonotype was counted as expanded or contracted only if both edgeR and NoisET called the change significant, with noise models trained on biological replicates. For edgeR calls, the cutoffs were a false discovery rate-adjusted p below 0.01 and a log2 fold-change threshold of 1. As an exploratory analysis of dynamics, PCA with hierarchical clustering was applied to max-normalized trajectories of the 1000 most abundant clonotypes. Each responding clone was given a CD4 or CD8 phenotype based on the CD4+ and CD8+ repertoires, which had been sequenced separately. TCRdb trimmed public reads at Q25 via fastp, called clones via MiXCR and kept in-frame beta chains. Rows are combined by CDR3 protein, so each entry shows the most common genes and DNA. These V and J calls originate from TCRdb's pipeline instead of the authors' own analysis. For this sample there are over 300,000 distinct CDR3 sequences; around a fifth appear just once. The ten largest clones represent approximately 22% of the sample.

The clonotype was recovered from a man aged 18 to 30 who had mild COVID-19 (a few samples of this study predate the infection). The sample titles of this study are shuffled in the database, so cell type and time point are left out; the donor was told from shared clones. The chain joins TRBV4-1 to TRBJ2-7; 8 bases in between match TRBD1. Sequencing used PBMCs or a T cell subset sorted from them (not recorded which). This receptor has the CDR3 CASSQGSAGGPSYEQYV. The nucleotide sequence is TGCGCCAGCAGCCAAGGGTCCGCAGGGGGCCCTTCCTACGAGCAGTACGTC.